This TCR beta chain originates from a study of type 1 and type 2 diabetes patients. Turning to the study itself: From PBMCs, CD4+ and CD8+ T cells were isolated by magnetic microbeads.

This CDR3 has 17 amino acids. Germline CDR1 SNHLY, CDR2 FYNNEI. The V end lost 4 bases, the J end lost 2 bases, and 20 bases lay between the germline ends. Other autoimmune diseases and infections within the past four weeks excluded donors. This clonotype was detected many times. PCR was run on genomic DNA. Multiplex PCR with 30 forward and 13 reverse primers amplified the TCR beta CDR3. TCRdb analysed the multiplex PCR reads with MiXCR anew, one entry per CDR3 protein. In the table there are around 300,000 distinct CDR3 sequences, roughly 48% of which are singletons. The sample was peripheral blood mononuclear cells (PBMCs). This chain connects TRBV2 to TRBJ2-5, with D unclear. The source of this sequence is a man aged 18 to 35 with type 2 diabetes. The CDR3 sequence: CASSVRNTLKRQETQYF. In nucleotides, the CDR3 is TGTGCCAGCAGTGTGCGGAATACTCTCAAGAGGCAAGAGACCCAGTACTTC.